This TCR beta chain appears in the sequencing data of a study of human T cells and chemical hapten exposure. Study in general: A patient group, mainly female, showed alopecia areata, totalis or universalis.

Unique molecular identifiers were attached to individual cDNA molecules during library preparation. TCRdb analysed the RACE reads with MiXCR anew, one entry per CDR3 protein. The profile shows about 73,000 distinct CDR3 sequences, over 6.5% of them singletons. This clonotype was counted only a few times. Time point reported: patch test 2, 6 weeks after DPC sensitization. Treatment given: therapeutic diphenylcyclopropenone sensitization with weekly scalp DPC. The donor pool consisted of alopecia patients aged 18 to 70 years, considered suitable for DPC. The total RNA was obtained from whole blood that was not fractionated. The CDR3 is 15 amino acids. V dropped 1 base and J dropped 4; count of bases not matched to a gene: 6. The germline gives CDR1 MDHEN, CDR2 SYDVKM.

The chain has TRBV28 and TRBJ2-5, with 7 nucleotides matching TRBD2. The sequenced sample was whole blood, obtained in connection with sensitization to the hapten diphenylcyclopropenone (DPC). The receptor's source is a woman between 50 and 59 years old with alopecia areata. Some clones in this sample may be carry-over from other donors' samples. CDR3 DNA: TGTGCCAGCAGTTTATCGGCGGGGGTGCGAGAGACCCAGTACTTC. Protein: CASSLSAGVRETQYF.